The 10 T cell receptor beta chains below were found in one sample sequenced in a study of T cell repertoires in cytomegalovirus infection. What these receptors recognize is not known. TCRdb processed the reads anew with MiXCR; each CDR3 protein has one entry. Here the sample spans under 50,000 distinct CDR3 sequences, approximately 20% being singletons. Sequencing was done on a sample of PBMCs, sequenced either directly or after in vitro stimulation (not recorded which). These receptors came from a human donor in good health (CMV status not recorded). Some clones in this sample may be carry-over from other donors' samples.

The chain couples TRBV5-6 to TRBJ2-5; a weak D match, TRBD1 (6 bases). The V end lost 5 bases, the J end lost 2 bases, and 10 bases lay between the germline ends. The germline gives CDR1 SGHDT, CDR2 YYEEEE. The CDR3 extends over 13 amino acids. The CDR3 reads CASRYDRQETQYF. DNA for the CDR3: TGTGCCAGCAGATATGACAGGCAAGAGACCCAGTACTTC.

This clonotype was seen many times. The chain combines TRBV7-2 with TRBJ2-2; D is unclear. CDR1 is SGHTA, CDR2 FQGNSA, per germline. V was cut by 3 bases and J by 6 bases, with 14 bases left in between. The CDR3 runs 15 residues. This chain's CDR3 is CASSFSGVWAGELFF. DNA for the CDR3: TGTGCCAGCAGCTTTAGTGGGGTATGGGCCGGGGAGCTGTTTTTT.

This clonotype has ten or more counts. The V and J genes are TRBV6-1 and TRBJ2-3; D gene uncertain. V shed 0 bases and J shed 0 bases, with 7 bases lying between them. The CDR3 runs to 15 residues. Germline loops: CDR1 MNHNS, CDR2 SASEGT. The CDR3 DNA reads TGTGCCAGCAGTGAAGCTATTGCTAGCACAGATACGCAGTATTTT. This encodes CASSEAIASTDTQYF.

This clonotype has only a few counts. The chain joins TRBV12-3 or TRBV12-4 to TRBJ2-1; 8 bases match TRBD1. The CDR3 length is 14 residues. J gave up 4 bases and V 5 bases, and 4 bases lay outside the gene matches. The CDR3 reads CASSGTGGYNEQFF. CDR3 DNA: TGTGCCAGCAGTGGTACAGGGGGATACAATGAGCAGTTCTTC.

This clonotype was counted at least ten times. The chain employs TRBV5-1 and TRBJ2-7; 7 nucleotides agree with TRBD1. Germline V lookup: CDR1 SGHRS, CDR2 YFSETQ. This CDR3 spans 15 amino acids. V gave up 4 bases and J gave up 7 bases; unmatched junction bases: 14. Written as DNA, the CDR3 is TGCGCCAGCAGCAGGTGGGGGACAGCAAAGGGGGAGCAGTACTTC. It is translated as CASSRWGTAKGEQYF.

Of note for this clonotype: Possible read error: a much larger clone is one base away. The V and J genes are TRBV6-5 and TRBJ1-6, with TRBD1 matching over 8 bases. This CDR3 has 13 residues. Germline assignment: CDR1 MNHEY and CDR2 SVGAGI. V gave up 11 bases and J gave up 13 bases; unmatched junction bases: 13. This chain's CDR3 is CAGGRGLSSPLHF. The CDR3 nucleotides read TGTGCCGGCGGCAGGGGGCTCAGTTCCCCCCTCCACTTT.

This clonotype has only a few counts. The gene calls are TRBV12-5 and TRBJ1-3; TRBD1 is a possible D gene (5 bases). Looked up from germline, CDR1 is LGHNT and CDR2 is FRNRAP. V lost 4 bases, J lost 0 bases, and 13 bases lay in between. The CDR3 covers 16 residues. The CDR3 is CASGSGTGFSGNTIYF. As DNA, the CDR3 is TGTGCTAGTGGTTCCGGGACGGGATTCTCTGGAAACACCATATATTTT.

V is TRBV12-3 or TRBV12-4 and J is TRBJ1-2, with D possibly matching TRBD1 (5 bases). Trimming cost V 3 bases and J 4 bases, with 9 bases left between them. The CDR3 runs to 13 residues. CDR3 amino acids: CASSFQGSYGYTF. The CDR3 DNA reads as TGTGCCAGCAGTTTCCAGGGCTCCTATGGCTACACCTTC.

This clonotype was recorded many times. The CDR3 loop reads CATSDPLTGDSEAFF. CDR3 sequence (DNA): TGTGCCACCAGTGATCCTCTGACAGGGGACTCTGAAGCTTTCTTT. This chain links TRBV24-1 with TRBJ1-1, with 8 nucleotides matching TRBD1. Germline V CDR1 and CDR2: KGHDR, SFDVKD. The junction had 8 bases not matched to a gene; V was cut back by 3 bases and J by 6 bases. This CDR3 region has 15 residues.

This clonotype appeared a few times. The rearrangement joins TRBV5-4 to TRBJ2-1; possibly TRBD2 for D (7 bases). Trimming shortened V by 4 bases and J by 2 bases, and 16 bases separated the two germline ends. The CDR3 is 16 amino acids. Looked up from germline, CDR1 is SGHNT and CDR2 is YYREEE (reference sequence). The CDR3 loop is CASSQRGGVAYNEQFF. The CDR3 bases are TGTGCCAGCAGCCAGAGGGGGGGAGTGGCCTACAATGAGCAGTTCTTC.